This T cell receptor (beta chain) was recorded in a study of blood T cells in healthy people across ages. The donors, all healthy, were Caucasians living in Russia, aged 6 to 90. In each sample, at least 7 million PBMCs were isolated. Together with a sample-barcoded 5' primer, a J-beta primer mix was included in a second PCR lasting roughly 6 to 12 cycles. Every cDNA was tagged by a template-switch adaptor with 12 random nucleotides. Using its own MiXCR run on the 5' RACE reads, TCRdb lists one record per CDR3 protein. The sample includes roughly 800,000 distinct CDR3 sequences, more than 25% of them seen just once. Germline loops: CDR1 LGHDT, CDR2 YNNKEL (reference sequence). Trimming removed 4 bases at V and 0 bases at J, with 10 bases between. There are 15 residues in the CDR3. Regarding the study as a whole: Significant beta diversity loss was already apparent by age roughly 43, declining roughly linearly.

About this clonotype itself: The antigen is not known.

The data also belong to a second study, concerning T cells of mothers and their children.

The sample consisted of blood. The clonotype originates from a boy aged 5-17 years in good health. The chain combines TRBV3-1 with TRBJ1-3; no firm D call. The DNA of the CDR3 is TGTGCCAGCAGCCCGCGAGTTACCTCTGGAAACACCATATATTTT. The encoded protein is CASSPRVTSGNTIYF.